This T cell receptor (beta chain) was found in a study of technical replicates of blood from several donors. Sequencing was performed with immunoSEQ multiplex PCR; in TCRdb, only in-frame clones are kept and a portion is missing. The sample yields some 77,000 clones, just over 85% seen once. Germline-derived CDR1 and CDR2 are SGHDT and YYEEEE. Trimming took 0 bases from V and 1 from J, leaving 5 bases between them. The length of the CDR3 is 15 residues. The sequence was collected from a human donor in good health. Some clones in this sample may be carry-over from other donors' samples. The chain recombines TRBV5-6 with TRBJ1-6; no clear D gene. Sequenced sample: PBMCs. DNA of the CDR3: TGTGCCAGCAGCTTGGGGGCGTCCTATAATTCACCCCTCCACTTT. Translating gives CASSLGASYNSPLHF.